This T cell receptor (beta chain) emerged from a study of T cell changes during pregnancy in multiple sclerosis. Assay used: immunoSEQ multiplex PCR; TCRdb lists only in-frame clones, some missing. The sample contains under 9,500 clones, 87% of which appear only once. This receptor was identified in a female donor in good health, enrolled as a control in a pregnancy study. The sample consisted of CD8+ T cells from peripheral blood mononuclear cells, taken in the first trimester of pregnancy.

The CDR3, as DNA: TGTGCCAGCAGTGAAGGCAGCGGGGGACCCTACAATGAGCAGTTCTTC. Translated, it gives CASSEGSGGPYNEQFF. The genes are TRBV6-1 and TRBJ2-1; TRBD2 matches at 8 bases. CDR1 is MNHNS and CDR2 is SASEGT in the germline V gene. CDR3 length: 16 residues. Trimming cost V 1 base and J 2 bases; bases outside gene matches: 4.